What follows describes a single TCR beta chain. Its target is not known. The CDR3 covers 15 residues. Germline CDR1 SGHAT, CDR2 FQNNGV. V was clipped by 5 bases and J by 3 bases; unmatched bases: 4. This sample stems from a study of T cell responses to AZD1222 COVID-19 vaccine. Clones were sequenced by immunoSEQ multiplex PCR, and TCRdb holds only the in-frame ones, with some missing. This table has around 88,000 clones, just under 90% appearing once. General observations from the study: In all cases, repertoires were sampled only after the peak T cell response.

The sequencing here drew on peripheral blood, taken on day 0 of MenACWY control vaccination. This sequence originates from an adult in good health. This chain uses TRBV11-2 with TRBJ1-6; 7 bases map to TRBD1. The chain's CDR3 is CASSHGTVYNSPLHF. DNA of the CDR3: TGTGCCAGCAGCCATGGGACAGTCTATAATTCACCCCTCCACTTT.